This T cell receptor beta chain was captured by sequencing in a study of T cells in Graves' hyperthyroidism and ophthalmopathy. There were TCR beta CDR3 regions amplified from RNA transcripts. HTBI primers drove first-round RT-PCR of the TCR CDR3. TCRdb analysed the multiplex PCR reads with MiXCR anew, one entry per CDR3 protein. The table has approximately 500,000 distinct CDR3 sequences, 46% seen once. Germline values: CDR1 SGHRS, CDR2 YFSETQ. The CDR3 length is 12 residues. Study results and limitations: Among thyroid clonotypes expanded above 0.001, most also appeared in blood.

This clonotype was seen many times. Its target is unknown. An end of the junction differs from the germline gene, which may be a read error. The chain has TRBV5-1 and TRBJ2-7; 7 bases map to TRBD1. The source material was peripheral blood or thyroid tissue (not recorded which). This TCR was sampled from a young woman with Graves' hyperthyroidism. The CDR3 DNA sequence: TGTGCCAGCAGCTTAACAGGGGACGAGCAGTACTTC. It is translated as CASSLTGDEQYF.